This passage covers 16 T cell receptor beta chains from one sample sequenced in a study of cytomegalovirus exposure and HLA in healthy donors. This PCR relied on a set of 60 Vbeta primers and 13 Jbeta primers. Produced via immunoSEQ multiplex PCR; TCRdb's table is partial and in-frame only. The sample holds approximately 44,000 clones; around 85% are singletons and the top ten take 2.7%. Sequencing was carried out using PBMCs. The receptors stem from a man in his forties or fifties in good health and CMV-seronegative.

This clone showed up just a few times. This chain uses TRBV30 with TRBJ1-5; 10 bases agree with TRBD1. There are 17 residues in the CDR3. V dropped 4 bases and J dropped 5; count of bases not matched to a gene: 14. Per the germline V gene, CDR1 is GTSNPN and CDR2 is SVGIG (reference sequence). The CDR3 sequence: CAWNGTGEGNVDQPQHF. CDR3 sequence (DNA): TGTGCCTGGAATGGGACAGGGGAAGGGAATGTAGATCAGCCCCAGCATTTT.

This chain joins TRBV4-1 and TRBJ2-1; D call uncertain. Trimming took 1 base from V and 4 from J, leaving 11 bases between them. This CDR3 has 15 residues. Germline V CDR1 and CDR2: MGHRA, YSYEKL. DNA for the CDR3: TGCGCCAGCAGCCAAGGTGGCAGTAAATACAATGAGCAGTTCTTC. The encoded protein is CASSQGGSKYNEQFF.

This chain joins TRBV19 and TRBJ2-1; 9 bases agree with TRBD1. CDR3 length equals 17 residues. Germline CDR1 is LNHDA and CDR2 is SQIVND (reference sequence). The junction had 13 bases not matched to a gene; V was cut back by 4 bases and J by 6 bases. CDR3 in DNA: TGTGCCAGTAGTACCGGTCCGGGACAGGGAATTTCCAATGAGCAGTTCTTC. Its protein product is CASSTGPGQGISNEQFF.

The V and J genes are TRBV21-1 and TRBJ2-3; TRBD1 is the table's D call and was not checked against the DNA. TRBV21-1 corresponds to a pseudogene. The CDR3 is 15 amino acids. The CDR3 region has the DNA TGTGCCAGCAGCAAATCCTGCAGGGGTTCAGATACGCAGTATTTT. It yields the protein CASSKSCRGSDTQYF.

CDR3 nucleotides: TGTGCCAGCAGTTTATGGACTAGCGGGAGGGCCCCCTACGAGCAGTACTTC. Amino acids: CASSLWTSGRAPYEQYF. The rearrangement uses TRBV27 and TRBJ2-7; 15 nucleotides line up with TRBD2. The CDR3 has 17 amino acids. Germline trimming cut 1 base from V and 2 bases from J; bases unmatched to any gene: 3. Germline V lookup: CDR1 MNHEY, CDR2 SMNVEV (reference sequence).

The chain uses TRBV5-5 and TRBJ2-7; 7 bases are shared with TRBD2. CDR1 SGHKS and CDR2 YYEKEE come from the germline V gene (reference sequence). V lost 4 bases to trimming and J lost 9 bases; unmatched junction nucleotides: 10. The CDR3 extends over 13 amino acids. CDR3 sequence: CASSTGQSGGQYF. The CDR3 nucleotides read TGTGCCAGCAGCACCGGACAATCGGGAGGGCAGTACTTC.

The CDR3 region is CASSLIGGPTGELFF. The DNA of the CDR3 is TGTGCCAGCAGCTTAATCGGGGGGCCGACCGGGGAGCTGTTTTTT. The rearrangement uses TRBV7-3 and TRBJ2-2, with D possibly TRBD2 on 7 matching bases. The CDR3 contains 15 residues. Germline lookup yields CDR1 SGHTA and CDR2 FQGTGA. The V end lost 1 base, the J end lost 5 bases, and 11 bases lay between the germline ends.

The chain combines TRBV4-2 with TRBJ2-3, with TRBD1 as a possible D gene (6 bases). CDR3 length: 13 residues. Trimming took off 4 bases at V and 6 bases at J, with 11 bases between the two ends. Germline lookup yields CDR1 LGHNA and CDR2 YNFKEQ. The CDR3 loop reads CASSPKRGDTQYF. CDR3 DNA: TGTGCCAGCAGCCCAAAAAGGGGGGATACGCAGTATTTT.

V and J are TRBV5-4 and TRBJ2-5; the match to TRBD2 covers 8 bases. This CDR3 is built from 15 residues. Germline loops: CDR1 SGHNT, CDR2 YYREEE (reference sequence). V dropped 4 bases and J dropped 5; count of bases not matched to a gene: 10. The CDR3 sequence is CASSGSLAGGETQYF. In nucleotides, the CDR3 is TGTGCCAGCAGCGGGTCCCTAGCGGGCGGCGAGACCCAGTACTTC.

This clone was seen a few times. The rearrangement links TRBV19 to TRBJ1-5; D is undetermined. The V gene's germline CDR1 is LNHDA and CDR2 SQIVND (reference sequence). The ends were cut back, 7 bases at V and 7 bases at J, with 20 bases in the middle. CDR3 length: 15 residues. This chain's CDR3 is CASIPTTGAGQPQHF. The CDR3 nucleotides are TGTGCCAGTATCCCCACGACGGGAGCGGGGCAGCCCCAGCATTTT.

The gene calls are TRBV21-1 and TRBJ2-7; TRBD1, the table's D call, was not compared with the DNA. TRBV21-1 is flagged as a pseudogene. This CDR3 is built from 16 residues. In nucleotides, the CDR3 is TGTGCCAGCAGCCCGGAAACTATGACAGGGATCTACGAGCAGTACTTC. Translated, it gives CASSPETMTGIYEQYF.

This chain joins TRBV7-9 and TRBJ2-3; 15 bases are shared with TRBD2. CDR3 length equals 17 residues. Germline CDR1 reads SEHNR; CDR2 reads FQNEAQ (reference sequence). J lost 5 bases, V lost 4 bases, and 7 bases had no gene match. The CDR3 coding sequence is TGTGCCAGCAGCTCAACCGGGACTAGCGGGGGGCTAGATACGCAGTATTTT. Amino acid sequence: CASSSTGTSGGLDTQYF.

The chain has TRBV23-1 and TRBJ2-5; 7 bases map to TRBD2. TRBV23-1 is filed as an ORF, its function uncertain. V gave up 3 bases and J gave up 3 bases; unmatched junction bases: 10. The CDR3 length is 16 residues. CDR3: CASSHSWGGIKETQYF. Here the CDR3 DNA reads TGCGCCAGCAGTCATTCGTGGGGAGGGATCAAAGAGACCCAGTACTTC.

The V gene is TRBV11-2, the J gene TRBJ2-5, with TRBD2 as a possible D gene (6 bases). V was clipped by 5 bases and J by 5 bases, with 21 bases between them. Germline CDR1 is SGHAT and CDR2 is FQNNGV. The CDR3 is 16 residues long. As DNA, the CDR3 is TGTGCCAGCAGCCCCGGGGTAGCGGAGTCCTGGGAGACCCAGTACTTC. The encoded protein is CASSPGVAESWETQYF.

A note on this clone: One end of the junction varies from germline; a read error may be responsible. The chain links TRBV7-9 to TRBJ1-2; maybe TRBD1 (5 bases). Germline lookup yields CDR1 SEHNR and CDR2 FQNEAQ (reference sequence). The CDR3 sequence is 16 residues long. The CDR3 reads CSSSLRQSHSNYGYTF. The CDR3 DNA reads as TGTTCCAGCAGCCTCAGACAGTCCCATTCTAACTATGGCTACACCTTC. The complete variable domain, with remaining parts taken from reference TRBV7-9 and TRBJ1-2, reads DTGVSQNPRHKITKRGQNVTFRCDPISEHNRLYWYRQTLGQGPEFLTYFQNEAQLEKSRLLSDRFSAERPKGSFSTLEIQRTEQGDSAMYLCSSSLRQSHSNYGYTFGSGTRLTVV.

The chain joins TRBV5-1 to TRBJ1-1, with D possibly matching TRBD1 (6 bases). The germline V and J ends were trimmed by 4 bases and 6 bases, with 10 bases remaining between them. Germline lookup yields CDR1 SGHRS and CDR2 YFSETQ. This CDR3 has 12 amino acids. The CDR3 loop reads CASSAQGPEAFF. Here the CDR3 DNA reads TGCGCCAGCAGCGCACAGGGCCCTGAAGCTTTCTTT.